The rows below give T cell receptor beta chains drawn from one sample of a study of post-analysis software for immune sequencing data. MiXCR, applied by TCRdb to the PCR reads, yields one record per CDR3 protein. The table includes hundreds of thousands of distinct CDR3 sequences, approximately 59% detected once. Sequencing used blood. The receptors were gathered from a girl aged 2 to 10 with multiple sclerosis. Each CDR3 is given with its conserved first and last residue. D genes are given only for firm matches. A clone size is listed for some rows: how often the clone was seen (once, few, many), or a class if it is expanded.

d_gene	v_gene	abundance	j_gene	CDR3nt	CDR3aa
-	TRBV2	few	TRBJ2-1	TGTGCCAGCCGAAGAAGTTTGGCGGAAGGAAGGAATGAGCAGTTCTTC	CASRRSLAEGRNEQFF
-	TRBV6-1	-	TRBJ2-3	TGTGCCAGCAGTCTTAACCCAGCGAGTGGAACAGATACGCAGTATTTT	CASSLNPASGTDTQYF
-	TRBV29-1	once	TRBJ2-7	TGCAGCGTTGCTGGACACGAGCAGTACTTC	CSVAGHEQYF
-	TRBV29-1	-	TRBJ2-2	TGCAGCGTTGAACTCACTAACACCGGGGAGCTGTTTTTT	CSVELTNTGELFF
-	TRBV29-1	few	TRBJ1-2	TGCAGCGTCTTACAGGGCCCCTTGGGTGGCTACACCTTC	CSVLQGPLGGYTF
-	TRBV29-1	few	TRBJ2-7	TGCAGCGTTGAGAGTTATGATGAGCAGTACTTC	CSVESYDEQYF
-	TRBV12-3/TRBV12-4	-	TRBJ2-7	TGTGCCAGCACCAAGTCAGGAGGGGTCCACGAGCAGTACTTC	CASTKSGGVHEQYF
TRBD2	TRBV12-3/TRBV12-4	-	TRBJ2-3	TGTGCCAGCAGTTTAAAGTTGGGGGGGAACACAGATACGCAGTATTTT	CASSLKLGGNTDTQYF
-	TRBV7-8	-	TRBJ2-7	TGTGCCAGCAGCTCCCTGAAACAGAAGAGACAGCAGTACTTC	CASSSLKQKRQQYF
-	TRBV4-1	-	TRBJ2-2	TGCGCCAGCAGCCACGGGCCTAGCTACACCGGGGAGCTGTTTTTT	CASSHGPSYTGELFF
-	TRBV7-2	-	TRBJ2-5	TGTGCCAGCAGCTCACCAGGGACTGTGGAGACCCAGTACTTC	CASSSPGTVETQYF
-	TRBV27	few	TRBJ1-4	TGTGCCAGCAGTTCAGCCCTAGGGGGTCAACATGAAAAACTGTTTTTT	CASSSALGGQHEKLFF
-	TRBV20-1	-	TRBJ2-3	TGCAGTGCTAGACCAAACGGACAGAGACCGACTAGGAGCACAGATACGCAGTATTTT	CSARPNGQRPTRSTDTQYF
-	TRBV20-1	-	TRBJ2-1	TGCAGTGCTAGATTTGACGGCTCTAACTCCTACAATGAGCAGTTCTTC	CSARFDGSNSYNEQFF
-	TRBV5-1	few	TRBJ1-4	TGCGCCAGCAGCTTCCTTCTGGGGGCGTTTTTT	CASSFLLGAFF
-	TRBV7-8	-	TRBJ1-1	TGTGCCAGCAGTTGGATGAACACTGAAGCTTTCTTT	CASSWMNTEAFF
-	TRBV4-1	-	TRBJ2-3	TGCGCCAGCAGCCAAGATAGTACGCAGTATTTT	CASSQDSTQYF
TRBD1	TRBV14	-	TRBJ2-5	TGTGCCAGCAGCCATCTGGCCGGGACAGGACAAGAGACCCAGTACTTC	CASSHLAGTGQETQYF
TRBD2	TRBV2	-	TRBJ2-3	TGTGCCAGCTGGACTAGCGGGAGGAGCGGAGATACGCAGTATTTT	CASWTSGRSGDTQYF
TRBD2	TRBV12-3/TRBV12-4	few	TRBJ2-1	TGTGCCAGCAGTCCGGGACTAGCGGCGTCCTACAATGAGCAGTTCTTC	CASSPGLAASYNEQFF
-	TRBV15	-	TRBJ1-1	TGTGCCACCAGCAGAGATCATTTGGGGTGGATGAACACTGAAGCTTTCTTT	CATSRDHLGWMNTEAFF
-	TRBV29-1	few	TRBJ2-5	TGCAGCGCTGGAAGCTCTACAGGGCGGGAAGAGACCCAGTACTTC	CSAGSSTGREETQYF
TRBD1	TRBV20-1	-	TRBJ1-2	TGCAGTGCTAGAGTCCCGGGACAGTTCCTGCCTGAGGTTTATGGTTACACCTTC	CSARVPGQFLPEVYGYTF
-	TRBV3-1	-	TRBJ2-3	TGTGCCAGCAGCCAACGGACACCCACAGATACGCAGTATTTT	CASSQRTPTDTQYF
-	TRBV6-5	once	TRBJ2-7	TGTGCCAGCAGTTACTCGGCCTTGGGGGGACAGACAAGGGACTACGAGCAGTACTTC	CASSYSALGGQTRDYEQYF
-	TRBV6-2/TRBV6-3	-	TRBJ2-3	TGTGCCAGCAGTTACGGTTTGGCAGATACGCAGTATTTT	CASSYGLADTQYF
-	TRBV30	-	TRBJ2-3	TGTGCCTGGAGTATCCAAGCGGGACACACAGATACGCAGTATTTT	CAWSIQAGHTDTQYF
TRBD1	TRBV27	-	TRBJ1-1	TGTGCCAGCAGTTTAGCCGGGGCAGGGGGGACTGAAGCTTTCTTT	CASSLAGAGGTEAFF
TRBD1	TRBV7-2	-	TRBJ2-5	TGTGCCAGCAGCAAGACAGGGATCGGAGAGACCCAGTACTTC	CASSKTGIGETQYF
-	TRBV11-2	few	TRBJ2-1	TGTGCCAGCAGCTTAGGGGGTTTTTTGCAGGGGTCAACCTACAATGAGCAGTTCTTC	CASSLGGFLQGSTYNEQFF
-	TRBV20-1	-	TRBJ2-5	TGCAGTGCTAGAGATTTCAGGAGGGGTTCCAAAGAGACCCAGTACTTC	CSARDFRRGSKETQYF
-	TRBV29-1	few	TRBJ1-2	TGCAGCGTCGCGACTACCCCCTTAACCACAGGGCGGAATGGCTACACCTTC	CSVATTPLTTGRNGYTF
TRBD2	TRBV6-1	few	TRBJ2-1	TGTGCCAGCGTGGCTAGCGGGAGTGTATGGAATGAGCAGTTCTTC	CASVASGSVWNEQFF
-	TRBV11-2	-	TRBJ2-5	TGTGCCAGCAGCGCGTATGGGGCGGGGACCCTTAATGAGCAGTACTTC	CASSAYGAGTLNEQYF
-	TRBV20-1	-	TRBJ2-5	TGCAGTGCTAGAGATCCTCGAAGGGTCGAGACCCAGTACTTC	CSARDPRRVETQYF
TRBD2	TRBV7-3	-	TRBJ2-3	TGTGCCAGCAGCCACGGACTAGCGGGACAGACAGATACGCAGTATTTT	CASSHGLAGQTDTQYF
TRBD2	TRBV4-1	-	TRBJ2-7	TGCGCCAGCAGCCAAGAAGGGCTAGCGGGAGGCTCCTACGAGCAGTACTTC	CASSQEGLAGGSYEQYF
-	TRBV7-3	few	TRBJ2-1	TGTGCCAGCAGCGTTTCCCTCGCGACTGGTGAGCAGTTCTTC	CASSVSLATGEQFF
TRBD1	TRBV11-3	-	TRBJ2-3	TGTGCCAGCAGCCCGGGGACAGCCGAGAGAGATACGCAGTATTTT	CASSPGTAERDTQYF
-	TRBV30	-	TRBJ1-6	TGTGCCTGGAGTGTTAAGGTCGGAGTACGGCGTCCGGCTTTGGGTGTCCTCCACTTT	CAWSVKVGVRRPALGVLHF
TRBD2	TRBV7-3	-	TRBJ2-1	TGTGCCAGTAAAAGCGGGAGGCCCAACGATGAGCAGTTCTTC	CASKSGRPNDEQFF
-	TRBV15	few	TRBJ2-1	TGTGCCACCAGCGGGGGTTCCTACAATGAGCAGTTCTTC	CATSGGSYNEQFF
TRBD2	TRBV20-1	-	TRBJ2-5	TGCAGTGGTCAAAGGGAGCGGGGTAGTCAAGAGACCCAGTACTTC	CSGQRERGSQETQYF
-	TRBV19	-	TRBJ1-4	TGTGCCAGTAAAGGGGGACAAAAGAATGAAAAACTGTTTTTT	CASKGGQKNEKLFF
TRBD2	TRBV20-1	-	TRBJ2-7	TGCAGTGCTAGACCCTTCACTAGCGGTAACTCCTACGAGCAGTACTTC	CSARPFTSGNSYEQYF
TRBD2	TRBV20-1	few	TRBJ2-1	TGCAGTGCCCCCCTAGCGGGGGGGCTCAAGTTCTTC	CSAPLAGGLKFF
-	TRBV7-2	few	TRBJ1-1	TGTGCCAGCAGCCCATACTACCCCACTGAAGCTTTCTTT	CASSPYYPTEAFF
-	TRBV5-6	-	TRBJ2-1	TGTGCCAGCAGCTTGGGAGACTTTTCGCAGTTCTTC	CASSLGDFSQFF
-	TRBV10-3	few	TRBJ2-7	TGTGCCATCAGTCTCCGGGACATAGCCTACGAGCAGTACTTC	CAISLRDIAYEQYF
TRBD1	TRBV20-1	once	TRBJ2-7	TGCAGTGCTGGGGGGGACAGGGGGCACGAGCAGTACTTC	CSAGGDRGHEQYF
-	TRBV9	-	TRBJ2-7	TGTGCCAGCAGCGTAGACATCCTTCCCACCTACGAGCAGTACTTC	CASSVDILPTYEQYF
-	TRBV2	-	TRBJ2-1	TGTGCCAGCAGTGCCTCGACTCCTTACAATGAGCAGTTCTTC	CASSASTPYNEQFF
-	TRBV29-1	-	TRBJ1-2	TGCAGCGTCGGTCGGAGTGGCGCGAACTATGGCTACACCTTC	CSVGRSGANYGYTF
-	TRBV29-1	-	TRBJ1-1	TGCAGCGTTGGTAAGGGGGGGAACACTGAAGCTTTCTTT	CSVGKGGNTEAFF
-	TRBV12-3/TRBV12-4	-	TRBJ2-7	TGCGCCAGCAGTTGGGACCAGGACTACGAGCAGTACTTC	CASSWDQDYEQYF
TRBD1	TRBV7-2	once	TRBJ1-2	TGTGCCAGCAGCTTAACCGGGACAGAGACCTATGGCTACACCTTC	CASSLTGTETYGYTF
-	TRBV7-2	many	TRBJ2-3	TGTGCCAGCAGCCCGGACACAGATACGCAGTATTTT	CASSPDTDTQYF
-	TRBV29-1	-	TRBJ2-7	TGCAGCGTTGTCGGCCAGAACCCCTACGAGCAGTACTTC	CSVVGQNPYEQYF